The source of this T cell receptor (beta chain) is a study of blood T cell repertoires in COVID-19. For the study at large: PBMCs, B-cell-depleted T cells, or T cells provided the cDNA or gDNA that made up the material.

This CDR3 is built from 16 residues. Per the germline V gene, CDR1 is SGHRS and CDR2 is YFSETQ. V was cut by 0 bases and J by 3 bases, with 13 bases left in between. Sequencing was performed with immunoSEQ multiplex PCR; in TCRdb, only in-frame clones are kept and a portion is missing. The sample carries roughly 230,000 clones, 82% recorded once. The sequencing input was peripheral blood. This rearrangement joins TRBV5-1 to TRBJ2-4; D might be TRBD1 (6 bases). The TCR comes from a woman older than 75 with acute or convalescent COVID-19. The DNA for the CDR3 is TGCGCCAGCAGCTTGGATGGGACAAACCTCAAAAACATTCAGTACTTC. Translating it yields CASSLDGTNLKNIQYF.